This T cell receptor beta chain comes out of a study of T cells in Graves' hyperthyroidism and ophthalmopathy. Regarding the study as a whole: A 13 V-J model separated ophthalmopathy from stable hyperthyroidism.

TCR beta CDR3 region amplification was performed from RNA transcripts. The HTBI set primed first-round TCR CDR3 RT-PCR. One entry per CDR3 protein results from TCRdb running MiXCR on the multiplex PCR reads. This repertoire shows about 530,000 distinct CDR3 sequences, about a sixth found once; its top ten account for around 17%. In the case of this clonotype: Its antigen is currently unknown.

Trimming took off 3 bases at V and 14 bases at J, with 14 bases between the two ends. Per germline, CDR1 SGHRS and CDR2 YFSETQ. This CDR3 is 11 amino acids long. The sample comprised blood. The receptor was isolated from a woman under 30 with Graves' ophthalmopathy. V and J are TRBV5-1 and TRBJ1-2; a possible D gene is TRBD1 (5 bases). This CDR3 reads CASSSLGDHTF. The CDR3 coding sequence is TGCGCCAGCAGCTCCTTAGGGGACCATACCTTC. The entire variable domain, with the rest obtained from reference TRBV5-1 and TRBJ1-2, is as follows: KAGVTQTPRYLIKTRGQQVTLSCSPISGHRSVSWYQQTPGQGLQFLFEYFSETQRNKGNFPGRFSGRQFSNSRSEMNVSTLELGDSALYLCASSSLGDHTFGSGTRLTVV.